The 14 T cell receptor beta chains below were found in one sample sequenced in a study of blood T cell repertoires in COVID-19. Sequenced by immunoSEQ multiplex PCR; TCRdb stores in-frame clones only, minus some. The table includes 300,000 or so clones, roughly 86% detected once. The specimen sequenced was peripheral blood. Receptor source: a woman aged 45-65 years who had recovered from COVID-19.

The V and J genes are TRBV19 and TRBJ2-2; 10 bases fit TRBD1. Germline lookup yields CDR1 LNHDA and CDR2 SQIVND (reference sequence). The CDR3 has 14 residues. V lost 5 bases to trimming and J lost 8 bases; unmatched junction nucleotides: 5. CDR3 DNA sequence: TGTGCCAGTAGTGTGGGACAGGGGTTGGGGGAGCTGTTTTTT. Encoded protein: CASSVGQGLGELFF.

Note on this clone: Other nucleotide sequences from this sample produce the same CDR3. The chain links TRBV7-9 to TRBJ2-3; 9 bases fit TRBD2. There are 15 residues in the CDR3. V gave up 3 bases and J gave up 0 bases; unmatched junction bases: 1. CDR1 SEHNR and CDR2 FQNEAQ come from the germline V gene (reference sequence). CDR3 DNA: TGTGCCAGCAGCTTGACTAGCGGTAGCACAGATACGCAGTATTTT. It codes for CASSLTSGSTDTQYF.

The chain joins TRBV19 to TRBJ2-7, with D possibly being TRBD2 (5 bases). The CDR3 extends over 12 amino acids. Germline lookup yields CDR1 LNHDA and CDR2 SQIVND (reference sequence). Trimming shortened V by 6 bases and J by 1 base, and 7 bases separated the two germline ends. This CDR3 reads CASSGNSYEQYF. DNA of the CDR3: TGTGCCAGTAGCGGGAATTCCTACGAGCAGTACTTC.

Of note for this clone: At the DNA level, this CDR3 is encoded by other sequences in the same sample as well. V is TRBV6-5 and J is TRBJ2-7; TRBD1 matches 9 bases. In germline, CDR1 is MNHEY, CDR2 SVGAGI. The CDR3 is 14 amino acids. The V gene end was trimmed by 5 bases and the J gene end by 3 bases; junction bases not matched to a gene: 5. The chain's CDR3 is CASSPGTGRYEQYF. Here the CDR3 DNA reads TGTGCCAGCAGTCCCGGGACAGGGCGCTACGAGCAGTACTTC.

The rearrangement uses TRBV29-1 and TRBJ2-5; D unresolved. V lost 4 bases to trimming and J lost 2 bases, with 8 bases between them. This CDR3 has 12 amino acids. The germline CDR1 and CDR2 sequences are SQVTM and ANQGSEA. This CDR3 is CSVVSRQETQYF. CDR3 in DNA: TGCAGCGTTGTAAGCAGGCAAGAGACCCAGTACTTC.

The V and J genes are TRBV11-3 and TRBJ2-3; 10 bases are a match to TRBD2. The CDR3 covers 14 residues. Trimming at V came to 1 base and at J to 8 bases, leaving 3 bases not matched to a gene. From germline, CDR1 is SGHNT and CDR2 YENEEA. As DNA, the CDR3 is TGTGCCAGCAGCTTAGTGGCTAGCGGGGGTACGCAGTATTTT. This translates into CASSLVASGGTQYF.

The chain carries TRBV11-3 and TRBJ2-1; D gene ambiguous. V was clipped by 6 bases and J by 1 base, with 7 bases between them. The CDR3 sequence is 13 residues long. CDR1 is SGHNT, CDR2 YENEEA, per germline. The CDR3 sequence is CASSPGSYNEQFF. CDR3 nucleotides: TGTGCCAGCAGTCCCGGTTCCTACAATGAGCAGTTCTTC.

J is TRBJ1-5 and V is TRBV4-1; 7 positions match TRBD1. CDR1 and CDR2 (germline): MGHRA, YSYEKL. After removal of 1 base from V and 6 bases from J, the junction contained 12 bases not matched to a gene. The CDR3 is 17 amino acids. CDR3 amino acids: CASSQAGLARGTQPQHF. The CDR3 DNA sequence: TGCGCCAGCAGCCAAGCGGGGCTTGCCAGGGGGACTCAGCCCCAGCATTTT.

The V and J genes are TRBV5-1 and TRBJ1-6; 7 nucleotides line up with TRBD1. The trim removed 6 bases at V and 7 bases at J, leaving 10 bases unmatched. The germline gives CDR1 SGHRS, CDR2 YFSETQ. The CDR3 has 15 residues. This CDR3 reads CASNPGQHENSPLHF. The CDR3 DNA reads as TGCGCCAGCAATCCGGGACAGCACGAAAATTCACCCCTCCACTTT.

The CDR3 DNA is TGCGCCAGCAGTGAGTCGACAGGATCCGACTCAACTAATGAAAAACTGTTTTTT. It codes for CASSESTGSDSTNEKLFF. V and J are TRBV10-2 and TRBJ1-4; weak D call: TRBD1 (6 bases). CDR1 and CDR2 (germline): WSHSY, SAAADI. The CDR3 has 18 amino acids. The V gene lost 0 bases and the J gene lost 0 bases, with 14 bases spanning the gap.

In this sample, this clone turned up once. The CDR3 DNA follows: TGTGCCTGGAGCATCGGACTAGCGGCCCCCCTCACAGATACGCAGTATTTT. Translation: CAWSIGLAAPLTDTQYF. The chain carries TRBV30 and TRBJ2-3; the match to TRBD2 covers 10 bases. CDR1 and CDR2 (germline): GTSNPN, SVGIG (reference sequence). The CDR3 totals 17 residues. The junction had 11 bases not matched to a gene; V was cut back by 3 bases and J by 2 bases.

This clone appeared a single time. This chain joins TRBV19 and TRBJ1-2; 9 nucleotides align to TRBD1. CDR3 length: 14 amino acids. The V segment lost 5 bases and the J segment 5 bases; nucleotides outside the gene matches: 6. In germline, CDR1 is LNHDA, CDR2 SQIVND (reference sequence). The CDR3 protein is CASSEQGATYGYTF. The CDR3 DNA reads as TGTGCCAGTAGTGAACAGGGGGCCACGTATGGCTACACCTTC. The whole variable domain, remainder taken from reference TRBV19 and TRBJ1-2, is DGGITQSPKYLFRKEGQNVTLSCEQNLNHDAMYWYRQDPGQGLRLIYYSQIVNDFQKGDIAEGYSVSREKKESFPLTVTSAQKNPTAFYLCASSEQGATYGYTFGSGTRLTVV.

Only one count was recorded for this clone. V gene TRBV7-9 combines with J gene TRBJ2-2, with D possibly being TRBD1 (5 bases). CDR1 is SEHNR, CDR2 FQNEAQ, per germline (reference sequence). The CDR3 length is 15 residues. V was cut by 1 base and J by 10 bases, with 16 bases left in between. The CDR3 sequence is CASSLVRRAGEELFF. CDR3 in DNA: TGTGCCAGCAGCTTAGTACGCAGGGCTGGGGAGGAGCTGTTTTTT. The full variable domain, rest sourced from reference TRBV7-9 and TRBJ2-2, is DTGVSQNPRHKITKRGQNVTFRCDPISEHNRLYWYRQTLGQGPEFLTYFQNEAQLEKSRLLSDRFSAERPKGSFSTLEIQRTEQGDSAMYLCASSLVRRAGEELFFGEGSRLTVL.

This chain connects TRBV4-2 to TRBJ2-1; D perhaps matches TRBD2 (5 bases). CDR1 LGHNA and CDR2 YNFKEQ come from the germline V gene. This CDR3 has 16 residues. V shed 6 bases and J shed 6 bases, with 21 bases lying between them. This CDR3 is CASSPRTASDFNEQFF. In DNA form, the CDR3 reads TGTGCCAGCAGTCCTCGGACCGCGTCGGACTTCAATGAGCAGTTCTTC.